These 21 T cell receptor beta chains share one sample of origin, sequenced in a study of CD8+ T cells in alopecia areata. Extraction and reverse transcription of RNA yielded cDNA as the sequencing template. Generated by immunoSEQ multiplex PCR, the TCRdb table keeps only in-frame clones and is missing some. The data show almost 250,000 clones, around 67% seen once. The sample here was CD4+ T cells sorted from blood, taken at week 0. The receptors were sampled from a human donor with alopecia areata.

The chain has TRBV5-1 and TRBJ2-5, with D hard to call. V was cut by 2 bases and J by 1 base, with 12 bases left in between. Germline CDR1 is SGHRS and CDR2 is YFSETQ. The CDR3 sequence is 15 residues long. The CDR3 nucleotides read TGCGCCAGCAGCTTCTTCACCATTACCCAAGAGACCCAGTACTTC. Residues: CASSFFTITQETQYF.

The V and J genes are TRBV29-1 and TRBJ1-3; TRBD1 might be the D (5 bases). V was shortened by 7 bases and J by 0 bases, with 10 bases between the two germline ends. The germline V gene has CDR1 SQVTM and CDR2 ANQGSEA. The CDR3 runs 13 residues. CDR3 DNA sequence: TGCAGCGCCGGGGACCGCTCTGGAAACACCATATATTTT. Translation: CSAGDRSGNTIYF.

This clone was recorded a few times. V usage is TRBV30 and J usage is TRBJ2-3, with D tentatively TRBD2 (5 bases). The CDR3 has 15 residues. Germline V gene lookup returns CDR1 GTSNPN and CDR2 SVGIG (reference sequence). V was trimmed by 3 bases and J by 2 bases, leaving 15 bases between them. CDR3 coding DNA: TGTGCCTGGAGGCCTCTAGCTATCTTCACAGATACGCAGTATTTT. It is translated as CAWRPLAIFTDTQYF.

The V call is TRBV7-8, the J call TRBJ1-6; D ambiguous. Germline values: CDR1 SGHVS, CDR2 FQNEAQ. Trimming shortened V by 5 bases and J by 5 bases, and 16 bases separated the two germline ends. The CDR3 length is 16 residues. In DNA, the CDR3 is TGTGCCAGCAGCCCCTACTTGGGAGTCAATAATTCACCCCTCCACTTT. Its protein is CASSPYLGVNNSPLHF.

The chain carries TRBV6-5 and TRBJ2-1; D uncertain. Germline V gene sequence: CDR1 MNHEY, CDR2 SVGAGI. The length of the CDR3 is 14 residues. The V end lost 0 bases, the J end lost 4 bases, and 7 bases lay between the germline ends. As DNA, the CDR3 is TGTGCCAGCAGTTACTCGGCCAGGTACAATGAGCAGTTCTTC. Protein: CASSYSARYNEQFF.

The CDR3 spells CASSEGGSYGYTF. The CDR3 DNA sequence: TGTGCCAGCAGCGAGGGGGGGAGCTATGGCTACACCTTC. This rearrangement joins TRBV9 to TRBJ1-2; a possible D gene is TRBD1 (6 bases). The CDR3 consists of 13 residues. Germline values: CDR1 SGDLS, CDR2 YYNGEE. V was clipped by 3 bases and J by 4 bases, with 10 bases between them.

The chain couples TRBV29-1 to TRBJ2-1; D could derive from TRBD1 or TRBD2 (7 bases each). Germline assignment: CDR1 SQVTM and CDR2 ANQGSEA. Trimming took off 6 bases at V and 7 bases at J, with 16 bases between the two ends. The CDR3 totals 13 residues. The CDR3 loop is CSVRGQGGNEQFF. The DNA for the CDR3 is TGCAGCGTGCGGGGCCAGGGGGGGAATGAGCAGTTCTTC.

The chain is built from TRBV25-1 and TRBJ2-7; TRBD1 aligns across 7 bases. V lost 2 bases and J lost 3; bases outside the gene matches: 4. Per the germline V gene, CDR1 is MGHDK and CDR2 is SYGVNS. CDR3 length equals 14 residues. The CDR3 DNA sequence: TGTGCCAGCAGTGAACCCGGGACAGTCTACGAGCAGTACTTC. Amino acids: CASSEPGTVYEQYF.

The rearrangement uses TRBV4-3 and TRBJ1-5; D not resolved. Germline V CDR1 and CDR2: LGHNA, YSLEER. The CDR3 is 14 residues long. V lost 0 bases and J 5 bases, leaving 8 bases between the germline ends. The CDR3 nucleotides are TGCGCCAGCAGCCAAGAGCCCCGTGATCAGCCCCAGCATTTT. Translated, it gives CASSQEPRDQPQHF.

This sequence joins TRBV25-1 and TRBJ1-5; possibly TRBD1 for D (5 bases). The V end lost 1 base, the J end lost 2 bases, and 9 bases lay between the germline ends. From germline, CDR1 is MGHDK and CDR2 SYGVNS. The CDR3 runs to 15 residues. Written as DNA, the CDR3 is TGTGCCAGCAGTGAATCAGGGATTGGCAATCAGCCCCAGCATTTT. Amino acids: CASSESGIGNQPQHF. Combining the CDR3 with reference TRBV25-1 and TRBJ1-5 gives the whole variable domain EADIYQTPRYLVIGTGKKITLECSQTMGHDKMYWYQQDPGMELHLIHYSYGVNSTEKGDLSSESTVSRIRTEHFPLTLESARPSHTSQYLCASSESGIGNQPQHFGDGTRLSIL.

The rearrangement links TRBV4-2 to TRBJ2-3; TRBD1 aligns across 8 bases. This CDR3 has 18 residues. With 2 bases clipped from V and 4 bases from J, the junction kept 14 bases outside the gene matches. CDR1 is LGHNA, CDR2 YNFKEQ, per germline. The CDR3 region is CASSQTHGQGMLADTQYF. The CDR3 DNA reads as TGTGCCAGCAGCCAAACCCATGGACAGGGAATGTTAGCAGATACGCAGTATTTT.

The chain joins TRBV11-2 to TRBJ2-5, with a tentative D call TRBD1 (6 bases). The CDR3 runs to 14 residues. The V end was cut by 3 bases, the J end by 3 bases, with 11 bases between. Germline V CDR1 and CDR2: SGHAT, FQNNGV. In nucleotides, the CDR3 is TGTGCCAGCAGCTTCTCAGGGGCCGAAGAGACCCAGTACTTC. It codes for CASSFSGAEETQYF. Drawing the rest from reference TRBV11-2 and TRBJ2-5, the complete variable domain is EAGVAQSPRYKIIEKRQSVAFWCNPISGHATLYWYQQILGQGPKLLIQFQNNGVVDDSQLPKDRFSAERLKGVDSTLKIQPAKLEDSAVYLCASSFSGAEETQYFGPGTRLLVL.

The gene calls are TRBV5-4 and TRBJ2-5; D is undetermined. This CDR3 comprises 13 residues. The V end was cut by 1 base, the J end by 0 bases, with 4 bases between. Germline V gene data show CDR1 as SGHNT and CDR2 as YYREEE (reference sequence). CDR3 in amino acids: CASSLSNQETQYF. In DNA form, the CDR3 reads TGTGCCAGCAGCTTGTCCAACCAAGAGACCCAGTACTTC.

V is TRBV9 and J is TRBJ2-5; TRBD2 is a possible D gene (6 bases). Trimming cost V 0 bases and J 5 bases, with 17 bases left between them. Germline lookup yields CDR1 SGDLS and CDR2 YYNGEE. This CDR3 contains 16 residues. Written as DNA, the CDR3 is TGTGCCAGCAGCGTAGAGCCTAGCGATTATGTGGAGACCCAGTACTTC. This sequence encodes CASSVEPSDYVETQYF.

The CDR3 DNA reads TGTGCCAGCAGTTTAAGGGATCCCGCTCGACAGGGCTATAATTCACCCCTCCACTTT. It specifies CASSLRDPARQGYNSPLHF. The genes are TRBV27 and TRBJ1-6; 7 nucleotides match TRBD1. CDR1 is MNHEY, CDR2 SMNVEV, per germline (reference sequence). V was pared by 2 bases and J by 3 bases, with 13 bases of the junction left unmatched. This CDR3 contains 19 residues.

This chain connects TRBV9 to TRBJ2-1; D gene ambiguous. CDR3 length equals 13 residues. Germline V lookup: CDR1 SGDLS, CDR2 YYNGEE. Trimming took off 0 bases at V and 6 bases at J, with 7 bases between the two ends. The CDR3 DNA sequence: TGTGCCAGCAGCGTAGAGGGCCTCAATGAGCAGTTCTTC. The encoded protein is CASSVEGLNEQFF.

The chain links TRBV6-5 to TRBJ1-2, with TRBD1 matching 7 bases. The CDR3 loop spans 14 amino acids. Germline CDR1 MNHEY, CDR2 SVGAGI. The junction had 7 bases not matched to a gene; V was cut back by 6 bases and J by 3 bases. The CDR3 sequence: CASRPRGRDYGYTF. DNA of the CDR3: TGTGCCAGCAGGCCTAGGGGGCGCGACTATGGCTACACCTTC.

The gene calls are TRBV5-4 and TRBJ1-1, with D possibly TRBD1 on 5 matching bases. There are 15 residues in the CDR3. Germline values: CDR1 SGHNT, CDR2 YYREEE (reference sequence). V lost 0 bases, J lost 0 bases, and 9 bases lay in between. The CDR3 nucleotides read TGTGCCAGCAGCTTGGAGGTACAGGTGAACACTGAAGCTTTCTTT. Translated: CASSLEVQVNTEAFF.

V gene TRBV29-1 combines with J gene TRBJ2-5, with D perhaps TRBD2 (5 bases). Trimming shortened V by 8 bases and J by 4 bases, and 14 bases separated the two germline ends. The CDR3 covers 12 residues. Germline V gives CDR1 SQVTM, CDR2 ANQGSEA. CDR3 loop: CSTSTEGETQYF. CDR3 bases: TGCAGCACTTCTACAGAGGGAGAGACCCAGTACTTC.

J is TRBJ2-7 and V is TRBV4-1; 8 bases fit TRBD1. V gave up 4 bases and J gave up 3 bases; unmatched junction bases: 2. The V gene's germline CDR1 is MGHRA and CDR2 YSYEKL. There are 13 residues in the CDR3. The CDR3 loop reads CASSLTGDYEQYF. CDR3 nucleotides: TGCGCCAGCAGCCTGACAGGGGACTACGAGCAGTACTTC.

V and J are TRBV29-1 and TRBJ1-1; maybe TRBD1 (6 bases). Trimming shortened V by 2 bases and J by 1 base, and 14 bases separated the two germline ends. CDR1 is SQVTM and CDR2 is ANQGSEA in the germline V gene. CDR3 length: 15 amino acids. CDR3 coding DNA: TGCAGCGTTGAAATACGGGGGGCAGGGAACACTGAAGCTTTCTTT. Amino acid sequence: CSVEIRGAGNTEAFF.